This T cell receptor beta chain was identified during a study of T cell responses to AZD1222 COVID-19 vaccine. Concerning this clone itself: Its matching antigen is unknown.

V shed 2 bases and J shed 0 bases, with 17 bases lying between them. CDR1 is SGHDN, CDR2 FVKESK, per germline. This CDR3 is built from 18 residues. TCRdb's table, derived via immunoSEQ multiplex PCR, lists solely in-frame clones and lacks some. The sample lists 43,000 or so clones; 90% were seen once. Study outcomes and limitations: White British donors predominated, females outnumbered males, and clonal diversity was possibly underestimated.

Whether given at about 4 or about 12 weeks, second doses were pooled. The starting material was peripheral blood, obtained 28 days after the second AZD1222 dose. The sequence derives from an adult who received the AZD1222 COVID-19 vaccine. The chain combines TRBV14 with TRBJ2-1; TRBD2 might be the D (6 bases). This CDR3 reads CASSQYAGPLSSYNEQFF. In nucleotides, the CDR3 is TGTGCCAGCAGCCAATACGCGGGACCCTTGAGCTCCTACAATGAGCAGTTCTTC. The whole variable domain, remainder taken from reference TRBV14 and TRBJ2-1, is EAGVTQFPSHSVIEKGQTVTLRCDPISGHDNLYWYRRVMGKEIKFLLHFVKESKQDESGMPNNRFLAERTGGTYSTLKVQPAELEDSGVYFCASSQYAGPLSSYNEQFFGPGTRLTVL.